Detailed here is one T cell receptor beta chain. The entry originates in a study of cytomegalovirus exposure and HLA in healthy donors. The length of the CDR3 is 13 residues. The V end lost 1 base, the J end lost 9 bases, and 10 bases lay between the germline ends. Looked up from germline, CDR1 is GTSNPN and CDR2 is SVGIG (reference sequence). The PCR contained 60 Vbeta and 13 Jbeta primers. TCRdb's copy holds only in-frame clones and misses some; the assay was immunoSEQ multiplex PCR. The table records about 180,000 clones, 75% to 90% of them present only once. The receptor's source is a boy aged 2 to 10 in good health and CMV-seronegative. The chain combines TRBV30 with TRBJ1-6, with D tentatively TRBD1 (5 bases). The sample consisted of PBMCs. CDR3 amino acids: CAWSAQGTSPLHF. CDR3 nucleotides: TGTGCCTGGAGTGCCCAGGGAACTTCACCCCTCCACTTT.